Below are 23 T cell receptor beta chains sequenced from a single sample in a study of blood T cell repertoires in COVID-19. Profiled with immunoSEQ multiplex PCR; TCRdb holds only in-frame clones, not every one. The data show about 210,000 clones, with roughly 90% seen just once and roughly 1.6% held by the top ten. What was sequenced was peripheral blood. The receptors here all came from a man aged 18 to 35 with active or convalescent COVID-19.

The chain joins TRBV7-9 to TRBJ2-1; 14 positions match TRBD2. CDR1 is SEHNR and CDR2 is FQNEAQ in the germline V gene (reference sequence). CDR3 length: 18 amino acids. J lost 5 bases, V lost 0 bases, and 6 bases had no gene match. Here the CDR3 DNA reads TGTGCCAGCAGCTTAGCAAAGGCGGGACTAGCGGGGGACAATGAGCAGTTCTTC. Its protein is CASSLAKAGLAGDNEQFF. Full variable domain (outside the CDR3, taken from reference TRBV7-9 and TRBJ2-1): DTGVSQNPRHKITKRGQNVTFRCDPISEHNRLYWYRQTLGQGPEFLTYFQNEAQLEKSRLLSDRFSAERPKGSFSTLEIQRTEQGDSAMYLCASSLAKAGLAGDNEQFFGPGTRLTVL.

This clone was counted between two and nine times. The V and J genes are TRBV2 and TRBJ2-7; D not resolved. Trimming left V 4 bases short and J 2 bases short, with 9 bases between. The CDR3 spans 13 residues. The V gene's germline CDR1 is SNHLY and CDR2 FYNNEI. The CDR3 nucleotides read TGTGCCAGCAGTGTACAGCAGCCCTACGAGCAGTACTTC. Its translation: CASSVQQPYEQYF.

The rearrangement joins TRBV18 to TRBJ1-5; no definite D call. In germline, CDR1 is KGHSH, CDR2 LQKENI. Trimming cost V 2 bases and J 8 bases, with 10 bases left between them. This CDR3 region has 13 residues. The CDR3 region has the DNA TGTGCCAGCTCACCAGGGGAGAGGGAGCCCCAGCATTTT. This sequence encodes CASSPGEREPQHF.

The chain has TRBV10-3 and TRBJ1-1; D unresolved. The germline CDR1 and CDR2 sequences are ENHRY and SYGVKD. The V gene lost 6 bases and the J gene lost 7 bases, with 21 bases spanning the gap. CDR3 length: 15 residues. CDR3 region: CAISDPGASHIEAFF. The CDR3 DNA follows: TGTGCCATCAGCGACCCAGGCGCATCCCATATTGAAGCTTTCTTT.

This chain joins TRBV7-2 and TRBJ2-7, with 7 bases identical to TRBD1. J lost 6 bases, V lost 6 bases, and 14 bases had no gene match. CDR1 and CDR2 from the germline V gene are SGHTA and FQGNSA. The CDR3 runs 15 residues. Here the CDR3 DNA reads TGTGCCAGCAGTCCACAAACGGGACAGAAGGGCGAGCAGTACTTC. It encodes CASSPQTGQKGEQYF.

The rearrangement joins TRBV5-6 to TRBJ2-1; no definite D call. Germline V lookup: CDR1 SGHDT, CDR2 YYEEEE. V was clipped by 0 bases and J by 7 bases, with 8 bases between them. The CDR3 is 13 amino acids. The CDR3 nucleotides read TGTGCCAGCAGCTTGGGAAACGGGAATGAGCAGTTCTTC. It translates to CASSLGNGNEQFF.

The chain couples TRBV2 to TRBJ2-1; D is possibly TRBD1 (5 bases). CDR3 size: 13 residues. Germline V gene sequence: CDR1 SNHLY, CDR2 FYNNEI. V lost 4 bases and J lost 4, with 8 bases in between. Here the CDR3 reads CASSGRQYNEQFF. For the CDR3, the DNA is TGTGCCAGCAGTGGGAGACAGTACAATGAGCAGTTCTTC.

This clone has only one observation. The chain uses TRBV9 and TRBJ2-1; D is undetermined. The CDR3 runs to 15 residues. Looked up from germline, CDR1 is SGDLS and CDR2 is YYNGEE. The germline V and J ends were trimmed by 2 bases and 8 bases, with 17 bases remaining between them. CDR3: CASSVRVESHYEQFF. The CDR3 DNA is TGTGCCAGCAGCGTCCGGGTCGAGAGTCATTATGAGCAGTTCTTC. The whole variable domain, filled in from reference TRBV9 and TRBJ2-1, reads DSGVTQTPKHLITATGQRVTLRCSPRSGDLSVYWYQQSLDQGLQFLIQYYNGEERAKGNILERFSAQQFPDLHSELNLSSLELGDSALYFCASSVRVESHYEQFFGPGTRLTVL.

The chain uses TRBV10-3 and TRBJ2-6, with D perhaps matching TRBD2 (5 bases). V was pared by 8 bases and J by 2 bases, with 16 bases between. Germline V gene lookup returns CDR1 ENHRY and CDR2 SYGVKD. This CDR3 has 16 amino acids. The CDR3 region is CAIPGPTRAGANVLTF. The CDR3 coding sequence is TGTGCCATCCCAGGCCCTACGAGGGCTGGGGCCAACGTCCTGACTTTC.

This clone has only one observation. The rearrangement joins TRBV28 to TRBJ2-1; 8 bases agree with TRBD1. V was clipped by 5 bases and J by 8 bases; unmatched bases: 11. Germline V gene sequence: CDR1 MDHEN, CDR2 SYDVKM. The CDR3 covers 15 residues. The CDR3 sequence is CASSTPTGASHEQFF. In nucleotides, the CDR3 is TGTGCCAGCAGTACCCCGACAGGGGCTTCGCATGAGCAGTTCTTC. The full variable domain, rest sourced from reference TRBV28 and TRBJ2-1, is DVKVTQSSRYLVKRTGEKVFLECVQDMDHENMFWYRQDPGLGLRLIYFSYDVKMKEKGDIPEGYSVSREKKERFSLILESASTNQTSMYLCASSTPTGASHEQFFGPGTRLTVL.

This chain uses TRBV2 with TRBJ2-3; a possible D gene is TRBD2 (6 bases). The CDR3 runs to 12 residues. The germline V gene has CDR1 SNHLY and CDR2 FYNNEI. Trimming removed 6 bases from V and 5 bases from J, with 9 bases in between. DNA for the CDR3: TGTGCCAGCAGGCGAGCGGGAGATACGCAGTATTTT. It translates to CASRRAGDTQYF.

The chain links TRBV10-1 to TRBJ2-2, with TRBD1 identical over 9 bases. V dropped 6 bases and J dropped 3; count of bases not matched to a gene: 14. Germline CDR1 and CDR2: WNHNN and SYGVQD (reference sequence). The CDR3 runs 18 residues. The CDR3, as DNA: TGCGCCAGCAGCCTAAGTTTCTCAGGGGACAGGGACACCGGGGAGCTGTTTTTT. Residues: CASSLSFSGDRDTGELFF.

This sequence joins TRBV5-1 and TRBJ2-6; D is unresolved. Looked up from germline, CDR1 is SGHRS and CDR2 is YFSETQ. V was clipped by 1 base and J by 1 base, with 9 bases between them. The CDR3 is 16 amino acids. CDR3 sequence reads: CASSLTQTSGANVLTF. CDR3 in DNA: TGCGCCAGCAGCTTGACTCAGACTTCTGGGGCCAACGTCCTGACTTTC.

CDR3 DNA sequence: TGTGCCAGCAGGAACAGGGGCCGGGATTCACCCCTCCACTTT. Translated, it gives CASRNRGRDSPLHF. The chain recombines TRBV2 with TRBJ1-6, with 7 nucleotides matching TRBD1. The CDR3 has 14 residues. Losses at the gene ends were 6 bases for V and 8 bases for J; bases not matched to a gene: 7. Germline V gives CDR1 SNHLY, CDR2 FYNNEI.

This rearrangement joins TRBV5-6 to TRBJ2-1, with a possible D match to TRBD1 (6 bases). Trimming shortened V by 0 bases and J by 6 bases, and 19 bases separated the two germline ends. CDR3 size: 17 residues. Germline V gene lookup returns CDR1 SGHDT and CDR2 YYEEEE. CDR3 residues: CASSLGAGTNLGNEQFF. The CDR3 nucleotides read TGTGCCAGCAGCTTGGGGGCTGGGACAAATCTTGGCAATGAGCAGTTCTTC.

The chain carries TRBV30 and TRBJ2-3; 10 bases agree with TRBD2. The length of the CDR3 is 18 residues. Germline assignment: CDR1 GTSNPN and CDR2 SVGIG (reference sequence). Germline trimming cut 0 bases from V and 2 bases from J; bases unmatched to any gene: 11. CDR3: CAWSVPSGGAVLTDTQYF. CDR3 nucleotides: TGTGCCTGGAGTGTACCCAGCGGGGGGGCGGTTCTCACAGATACGCAGTATTTT. The full variable domain, its missing parts supplied by reference TRBV30 and TRBJ2-3, is SQTIHQWPATLVQPVGSPLSLECTVEGTSNPNLYWYRQAAGRGLQLLFYSVGIGQISSEVPQNLSASRPQDRQFILSSKKLLLSDSGFYLCAWSVPSGGAVLTDTQYFGPGTRLTVL.

V usage is TRBV14 and J usage is TRBJ2-2; TRBD1 might be the D (5 bases). V lost 0 bases and J lost 1, with 9 bases in between. The germline V gene encodes CDR1 SGHDN and CDR2 FVKESK. The CDR3 covers 16 residues. Here the CDR3 reads CASSQEKGWNTGELFF. The CDR3 DNA is TGTGCCAGCAGCCAAGAAAAGGGGTGGAACACCGGGGAGCTGTTTTTT.

This chain connects TRBV5-4 to TRBJ2-5, with 8 bases matching TRBD1. J lost 4 bases, V lost 4 bases, and 3 bases had no gene match. Germline-derived CDR1 and CDR2 are SGHNT and YYREEE (reference sequence). The CDR3 is 13 amino acids. The CDR3 DNA reads as TGTGCCAGCAGCCCCCAGGGGGCAGAGACCCAGTACTTC. Protein product: CASSPQGAETQYF.

The chain joins TRBV11-2 to TRBJ2-5; D possibly corresponds to TRBD2 (5 bases). This CDR3 has 14 residues. CDR1 and CDR2 from the germline V gene are SGHAT and FQNNGV. The V end was cut by 5 bases, the J end by 7 bases, with 17 bases between. CDR3 sequence reads: CASSQDSSRRTQYF. The CDR3 DNA is TGTGCCAGCAGCCAGGACTCGTCCAGGAGGACCCAGTACTTC. Combining the CDR3 with reference TRBV11-2 and TRBJ2-5 gives the whole variable domain EAGVAQSPRYKIIEKRQSVAFWCNPISGHATLYWYQQILGQGPKLLIQFQNNGVVDDSQLPKDRFSAERLKGVDSTLKIQPAKLEDSAVYLCASSQDSSRRTQYFGPGTRLLVL.

The V gene is TRBV18, the J gene TRBJ2-7; TRBD1 is a possible D gene (6 bases). Germline V gene sequence: CDR1 KGHSH, CDR2 LQKENI. Between the trimmed V and J ends, which lost 6 bases and 6 bases, there was a span of 18 bases. The CDR3 length is 14 residues. CDR3 in amino acids: CASSPDSSSAEQYF. The CDR3 DNA follows: TGTGCCAGCTCGCCGGACAGTTCGTCCGCCGAGCAGTACTTC.

The chain has TRBV12-3 or TRBV12-4 and TRBJ1-5, with 7 bases matching TRBD1. V was clipped by 8 bases and J by 5 bases; unmatched bases: 6. The CDR3 contains 13 residues. The CDR3: CASRTTGDQPQHF. The CDR3 DNA reads as TGTGCCAGCCGAACTACAGGGGATCAGCCCCAGCATTTT.

The V gene is TRBV6-4, the J gene TRBJ2-3; 9 bases match TRBD2. V lost 0 bases to trimming and J lost 1 base; unmatched junction nucleotides: 2. The CDR3 runs 16 residues. CDR1 MRHNA and CDR2 SNTAGT come from the germline V gene. CDR3 loop: CASSDSASGGTDTQYF. The CDR3 DNA follows: TGTGCCAGCAGTGACTCGGCTAGCGGGGGCACAGATACGCAGTATTTT.

The rearrangement links TRBV5-6 to TRBJ1-2; D remains unclear. CDR1 SGHDT and CDR2 YYEEEE come from the germline V gene. V shed 0 bases and J shed 6 bases, with 12 bases lying between them. The CDR3 totals 14 residues. The CDR3 sequence: CASSLEPSRHGYTF. CDR3 nucleotides: TGTGCCAGCAGCTTGGAACCGTCGAGGCATGGCTACACCTTC.